This TCR beta chain derives from a study of T-cell reconstitution after alpha-beta-depleted transplantation in children. Study-wide points: About two months after transplant, alpha-beta T cells reportedly came from several hundred expanded graft clones. It was surviving recipient T cells and thymic progenitors that gave some patients high TCRbeta diversity at day 60. At the one-year point after transplant, T-cell counts and TCRbeta diversity were found to come mostly from T cells that had been newly produced.

This clonotype appeared many times. Antigen specificity is unknown. Preparation of the TCRbeta library used unique molecular identifiers. TCRdb re-called the PCR reads with MiXCR, one entry per CDR3 protein. The profile shows approximately 630,000 distinct CDR3 sequences, roughly 13% of them singletons. V gave up 3 bases and J gave up 3 bases, with 8 bases separating them. CDR1 and CDR2 (germline): PRHDT, FYEKMQ (reference sequence). There are 13 residues in the CDR3. The sequencing here drew on PBMCs, taken before TCRalphabeta/CD19-depleted stem cell transplant. The source is a girl aged 2 to 10 with congenital amegakaryocytic thrombocytopenia, due to receive a stem cell transplant. V is TRBV13 and J is TRBJ2-5; tentatively, D is TRBD1 (6 bases). The CDR3 DNA reads TGTGCCAGCAGCTTCAGGGGAGAAGAGACCCAGTACTTC. Translated: CASSFRGEETQYF.